A single sample is the source of the 17 T cell receptor beta chains below, sequenced in a study of blood T cells in healthy people across ages. With a J-beta primer mix and a sample-barcoded 5' primer, a second PCR ran roughly 6 to 12 cycles. TCRdb re-derived calls from the 5' RACE reads in MiXCR, one entry per CDR3 protein. The repertoire holds about 1.8 million distinct CDR3 sequences, 49% seen once, with approximately 2% in the top ten. The sample taken for sequencing was blood. The receptors were gathered from a woman aged 40 to 55 in good health.

The V and J genes are TRBV2 and TRBJ2-5; 10 positions agree with TRBD2. V lost 5 bases to trimming and J lost 11 bases; unmatched junction nucleotides: 14. Germline V gene sequence: CDR1 SNHLY, CDR2 FYNNEI. This CDR3 has 15 amino acids. The CDR3 protein is CASSRRLAGDNEQYF. The DNA for the CDR3 is TGTGCCAGCAGTCGGAGGCTAGCGGGAGACAATGAGCAGTACTTC.

On this clonotype itself: This sequence may be a read error, since a much larger clone differs from it by one base. The chain has TRBV5-6 and TRBJ1-5; TRBD1 matches at 7 bases. J was trimmed by 4 bases and V by 4 bases; bases with no gene match: 2. Germline V lookup: CDR1 SGHDT, CDR2 YYEEEE. This CDR3 has 13 amino acids. The CDR3 coding sequence is TGTGCCAGCAGCATGACAGGGAATCAGCCCCAGCATTTT. Amino acid sequence: CASSMTGNQPQHF. The whole variable domain, remainder taken from reference TRBV5-6 and TRBJ1-5, is DAGVTQSPTHLIKTRGQQVTLRCSPKSGHDTVSWYQQALGQGPQFIFQYYEEEERQRGNFPDRFSGHQFPNYSSELNVNALLLGDSALYLCASSMTGNQPQHFGDGTRLSIL.

This chain connects TRBV28 to TRBJ2-4, with D perhaps given as TRBD1 or TRBD2 (5 bases each). The germline gives CDR1 MDHEN, CDR2 SYDVKM. The CDR3 is made up of 17 amino acids. Trimming stripped 2 bases from V and 3 bases from J, with 17 bases between. The CDR3 loop reads CASSLPGPAVDKNIQYF. CDR3 DNA sequence: TGTGCCAGCAGTTTACCGGGACCCGCGGTAGACAAAAACATTCAGTACTTC.

The genes are TRBV7-2 and TRBJ2-7; TRBD1 aligns across 8 bases. TRBJ2-5 matches the DNA end more closely, so the J call is doubtful. This CDR3 region has 14 residues. The germline V gene has CDR1 SGHTA and CDR2 FQGNSA. The CDR3 sequence: CASGTQGAEETQYF. CDR3 DNA sequence: TGTGCCAGCGGCACCCAGGGGGCAGAAGAGACCCAGTACTTC.

J is TRBJ2-3 and V is TRBV9; 12 bases fit TRBD2. The junction had 14 bases not matched to a gene; V was cut back by 3 bases and J by 6 bases. The germline V gene encodes CDR1 SGDLS and CDR2 YYNGEE. This CDR3 is 18 amino acids long. As DNA, the CDR3 is TGTGCCAGCAGCGCCTCCGGGTTGACTAGCGGGGGACTCGATACGCAGTATTTT. This translates into CASSASGLTSGGLDTQYF.

V gene TRBV5-1 combines with J gene TRBJ1-6; D is unresolved. The germline CDR1 and CDR2 sequences are SGHRS and YFSETQ. Trimming removed 4 bases from V and 9 bases from J, with 14 bases in between. This CDR3 spans 14 amino acids. Here the CDR3 DNA reads TGCGCCAGCAGCCTAGGGTCGACGGGTTCACCCCTCCACTTT. This gives the protein CASSLGSTGSPLHF.

As DNA, the CDR3 is TGTGCCAGCAGTTTTTTGGGGTTAGGGGACTACTCCTACGAGCAGTACTTC. Translated: CASSFLGLGDYSYEQYF. The rearrangement uses TRBV27 and TRBJ2-7; 7 bases are shared with TRBD2. Germline trimming cut 3 bases from V and 0 bases from J; bases unmatched to any gene: 11. From germline, CDR1 is MNHEY and CDR2 SMNVEV (reference sequence). The CDR3 runs to 17 residues.

In this sample, this clonotype turned up a few times. The V gene is TRBV4-2, the J gene TRBJ2-3; D possibly corresponds to TRBD2 (6 bases). CDR3 length: 18 residues. V lost 0 bases and J lost 7, with 23 bases in between. The germline CDR1 and CDR2 sequences are LGHNA and YNFKEQ. The CDR3 DNA is TGTGCCAGCAGCCAAGAGGTGGTACGAGCGGGTTCCACCTATACGCAGTATTTT. This gives the protein CASSQEVVRAGSTYTQYF.

V and J are TRBV4-2 and TRBJ2-5; D not resolved. V was shortened by 11 bases and J by 0 bases, with 16 bases between the two germline ends. The length of the CDR3 is 14 residues. The V gene's germline CDR1 is LGHNA and CDR2 YNFKEQ. The CDR3 DNA reads as TGTGCCCCAAAATGGCAGAAGTACCAAGAGACCCAGTACTTC. Translated, it gives CAPKWQKYQETQYF.

Note on this clonotype: Being one base from a much bigger clone, this may be a read error. The gene calls are TRBV5-5 and TRBJ2-3; D possibly corresponds to TRBD1 (6 bases). Germline-derived CDR1 and CDR2 are SGHKS and YYEKEE (reference sequence). This CDR3 has 13 residues. CDR3 nucleotides: TGTGCCAGCAGCTTCAGGGGTGCAGATACGCAGAATTTT. It codes for CASSFRGADTQNF.

The chain recombines TRBV7-3 with TRBJ2-3; maybe TRBD1 (7 bases). This CDR3 is 16 amino acids long. Germline V CDR1 and CDR2: SGHTA, FQGTGA. The ends were cut back, 5 bases at V and 3 bases at J, with 18 bases in the middle. The CDR3 nucleotides read TGTGCCAGCAGCCCCGGTGGAGGGGGCCAAACAGATACGCAGTATTTT. Protein: CASSPGGGGQTDTQYF. The variable domain in full, completed from reference TRBV7-3 and TRBJ2-3, reads GAGVSQTPSNKVTEKGKYVELRCDPISGHTALYWYRQSLGQGPEFLIYFQGTGAADDSGLPNDRFFAVRPEGSVSTLKIQRTERGDSAVYLCASSPGGGGQTDTQYFGPGTRLTVL.

The CDR3 DNA follows: TGTGCCAGCAGCCCGAATGGGACAGTAGCCAAAAACATTCAGTACTTC. This translates into CASSPNGTVAKNIQYF. This chain joins TRBV3-1 and TRBJ2-4; 7 bases align to TRBD1. The CDR3 is made up of 16 amino acids. Germline-derived CDR1 and CDR2 are LGHDT and YNNKEL (reference sequence). V gave up 4 bases and J gave up 0 bases; unmatched junction bases: 6.

This clonotype was recorded a few times. This chain joins TRBV20-1 and TRBJ2-3; D might be TRBD2 (6 bases). With 0 bases removed from V and 7 bases from J, the gap between germline ends came to 14 bases. The CDR3 loop spans 14 amino acids. From germline, CDR1 is DFQATT and CDR2 SNEGSKA (reference sequence). DNA of the CDR3: TGCAGTGCTAGAGATTGGGGAGGAGGGAATACGCAGTATTTT. Its protein is CSARDWGGGNTQYF.

A few counts support this clonotype. This sequence joins TRBV3-1 and TRBJ2-1, with D maybe TRBD1 (5 bases). V was cut by 3 bases and J by 7 bases, with 7 bases left in between. CDR1 is LGHDT, CDR2 YNNKEL, per germline (reference sequence). The CDR3 length is 12 residues. In DNA form, the CDR3 reads TGTGCCAGCAGCCACAACAGGAATGAGCAGTTCTTC. It specifies CASSHNRNEQFF.

This chain uses TRBV25-1 with TRBJ1-1; 7 bases are shared with TRBD1. This CDR3 spans 14 amino acids. J was trimmed by 5 bases and V by 5 bases; bases with no gene match: 8. Per germline, CDR1 MGHDK and CDR2 SYGVNS. CDR3 in DNA: TGTGCCAGCAGTCAATTAGGACAGGCGACTGAAGCTTTCTTT. It translates to CASSQLGQATEAFF.

The CDR3 loop is CASETSGSGELFF. CDR3 DNA: TGTGCCAGCGAGACTAGCGGTTCCGGGGAGCTGTTTTTT. The genes are TRBV7-9 and TRBJ2-2, with TRBD2 matching over 9 bases. J gave up 6 bases and V 8 bases, and 4 bases lay outside the gene matches. The V gene's germline CDR1 is SEHNR and CDR2 FQNEAQ (reference sequence). The CDR3 is 13 residues long.

The DNA of the CDR3 is TGTGCCAGCTCACGCCCTAACTATGGCTACACCTTC. Translating gives CASSRPNYGYTF. The rearrangement joins TRBV18 to TRBJ1-2; D remains unclear. CDR1 is KGHSH, CDR2 LQKENI, per germline. Between the trimmed V and J ends, which lost 4 bases and 0 bases, there was a span of 3 bases. This CDR3 is built from 12 residues.